The 2 T cell receptor beta chains reported below all come from one sample, sequenced in a study of shared clonotypes between healthy human individuals. The protocol was immunoSEQ multiplex PCR, while the TCRdb copy is restricted to in-frame clones and leaves out a portion. The data show around 1.1 million clones, with around 78% seen just once and around 0.6% held by the top ten. The sample was memory CD4+ T cells from PBMCs. Stated subset: CD45RA-negative fraction. The source of these receptors is a man younger than 35 in good health. Some clones in this sample may be carry-over from other donors' samples.

This clone appeared once. The chain has TRBV14 and TRBJ2-7; D perhaps matches TRBD2 (5 bases). CDR1 and CDR2 (germline): SGHDN, FVKESK. The length of the CDR3 is 13 residues. V lost 4 bases, J lost 7 bases, and 14 bases lay in between. The CDR3 bases are TGTGCCAGCAGCCCTCTAAACGGCGGGGAGCAGTACTTC. Its translation: CASSPLNGGEQYF.

This clone appeared a single time. The rearrangement uses TRBV5-6 and TRBJ1-1; D call uncertain. Germline V gives CDR1 SGHDT, CDR2 YYEEEE. The length of the CDR3 is 14 residues. With 3 bases removed from V and 0 bases from J, the gap between germline ends came to 9 bases. This chain's CDR3 is CASSSGGMNTEAFF. DNA for the CDR3: TGTGCCAGCAGCTCGGGAGGGATGAACACTGAAGCTTTCTTT.